This passage covers 3 T cell receptor beta chains from one sample sequenced in a study of T cell responses to AZD1222 COVID-19 vaccine. The method was immunoSEQ multiplex PCR; TCRdb's version includes in-frame clones alone and lacks a portion of them. The table records about 140,000 clones, around nine tenths of them present only once. The specimen was peripheral blood, collected on day 0 of AZD1222 vaccination. These receptors came from an adult in good health.

This sequence joins TRBV9 and TRBJ1-2; D gene unclear. CDR1 and CDR2 from the germline V gene are SGDLS and YYNGEE. The CDR3 runs 14 residues. V was clipped by 0 bases and J by 7 bases, with 13 bases between them. CDR3 protein: CASSVGRPGGGYTF. CDR3 nucleotide sequence: TGTGCCAGCAGCGTAGGAAGACCGGGAGGTGGCTACACCTTC.

The V and J genes are TRBV7-3 and TRBJ2-7; D is possibly TRBD1 (5 bases). The CDR3 length is 14 residues. The germline CDR1 and CDR2 sequences are SGHTA and FQGTGA. V was clipped by 6 bases and J by 0 bases, with 12 bases between them. The CDR3: CASRDTTSSYEQYF. Here the CDR3 DNA reads TGTGCCAGCAGGGACACGACCAGCTCCTACGAGCAGTACTTC. The variable domain in full, completed from reference TRBV7-3 and TRBJ2-7, reads GAGVSQTPSNKVTEKGKYVELRCDPISGHTALYWYRQSLGQGPEFLIYFQGTGAADDSGLPNDRFFAVRPEGSVSTLKIQRTERGDSAVYLCASRDTTSSYEQYFGPGTRLTVT.

The genes are TRBV7-2 and TRBJ1-1; D not certain. V was pared by 2 bases and J by 5 bases, with 6 bases between. The germline gives CDR1 SGHTA, CDR2 FQGNSA. CDR3 length equals 12 residues. The CDR3 DNA sequence: TGTGCCAGCAGCTTAACAGAAACTGAAGCTTTCTTT. Protein sequence: CASSLTETEAFF.